In this sample, the clone carrying this TCR beta chain turned up a few times. Its antigen is currently unknown. V lost 4 bases to trimming and J lost 6 bases, with 19 bases between them. The CDR3 is 15 amino acids. Germline V lookup: CDR1 SGDLS, CDR2 YYNGEE. The sample originates from a study of a mutant IDH1 vaccine in newly diagnosed glioma. Overall study context: Earlier care involved radiotherapy, temozolomide, or both, and the majority received both.

Documented time point: week 5, during vaccination. The study gave 300 ug of mutant IDH1 20-mer peptide per vaccine dose, with topical imiquimod. The donors had new WHO grade 3 or 4 astrocytomas; these were IDH1-mutant and ATRX-lost. Libraries were prepared by immunoSEQ multiplex PCR; TCRdb keeps only in-frame clonotypes and omits some of them. Of 50,000 to 75,000 clones in the sample, around 80% were seen once. The origin of this receptor is a woman between 50 and 59 years old with glioma. Sequenced material: PBMCs, taken from a glioma patient whose treatment included an IDH1 peptide vaccine. The V call is TRBV9, the J call TRBJ1-1; possibly TRBD1 for D (6 bases). Here the CDR3 DNA reads TGTGCCAGCAGCTCAGAAGTAGGGGGTGAAGCTGAAGCTTTCTTT. The encoded protein is CASSSEVGGEAEAFF.